This passage covers 30 T cell receptor beta chains from one sample sequenced in a study of post-analysis software for immune sequencing data (dated by TCRdb to the mid-2010s). General conclusions and limits of the study: Significantly higher frequencies in patients than in controls were found for a few TRBV segments, including TRBV5-6, TRBV5-1 and TRBV20-1.

Preparation of the library involved PCR. The reads were generated on an Illumina HiSeq 2500. To reduce PCR and sequencing biases, unique molecular identifiers were incorporated into the TCR beta cDNA libraries. In-frame beta chains were kept once TCRdb had trimmed the public reads at Q25 with fastp and called clones with MiXCR. Entries that share a CDR3 protein sequence are merged under the most common genes and DNA. This sample holds roughly 180,000 distinct CDR3 sequences; roughly 30% were observed only once. Approximately 1.4% of the sample comes from the top ten. Their antigens are not known. Source material: blood. These receptors were obtained from a girl aged 5 to 17 with multiple sclerosis.

This clonotype was seen ten or more times. The chain combines TRBV15 with TRBJ1-2; perhaps TRBD1 as D (5 bases). V was cut by 5 bases and J by 8 bases, with 12 bases left in between. This CDR3 has 12 amino acids. Germline V gene lookup returns CDR1 LNHNV and CDR2 YYDKDF (reference sequence). The CDR3 DNA reads as TGTGCCACCAGCTTGGTCCGGGGCGGCTACACCTTC. This gives the protein CATSLVRGGYTF.

In the case of this clonotype: This could be a read error, since a much larger clone is one nucleotide away. The chain has TRBV7-2 and TRBJ2-5; 7 nucleotides align to TRBD2. Germline V gene data show CDR1 as SGHTA and CDR2 as FQGNSA. The V and J ends lost 4 bases and 4 bases, in that order; junction bases with no gene match: 18. CDR3 length: 18 residues. CDR3 region: CASSSSGTGGSRVETQYF. For the CDR3, the DNA is TGTGCCAGCAGCTCATCCGGGACTGGCGGGAGTAGGGTAGAGACCCAGTACTTC.

This clonotype was detected a few times. The chain joins TRBV25-1 to TRBJ2-3; D could derive from TRBD1 or TRBD2 (5 bases each). The V end lost 8 bases, the J end lost 8 bases, and 17 bases lay between the germline ends. This CDR3 has 13 residues. The germline V gene encodes CDR1 MGHDK and CDR2 SYGVNS. As DNA, the CDR3 is TGTGCCAGCGCAGACCGGACGGGGCCTACGCAGTATTTT. Its protein product is CASADRTGPTQYF.

This clonotype showed up many times. V is TRBV7-9 and J is TRBJ2-7; 9 nucleotides match TRBD2. This CDR3 is built from 13 residues. After removal of 7 bases from V and 3 bases from J, the junction contained 4 bases not matched to a gene. Germline CDR1 reads SEHNR; CDR2 reads FQNEAQ (reference sequence). The chain's CDR3 is CASTYSGSYEQYF. In nucleotides, the CDR3 is TGTGCCAGCACCTATAGCGGGAGCTACGAGCAGTACTTC.

The chain carries TRBV29-1 and TRBJ1-1, with a possible D match to TRBD1 (5 bases). The CDR3 extends over 12 amino acids. V lost 4 bases to trimming and J lost 3 bases, with 9 bases between them. Germline CDR1 SQVTM, CDR2 ANQGSEA. The CDR3 region is CSVGMGDTEAFF. The CDR3, as DNA: TGCAGCGTTGGGATGGGGGACACTGAAGCTTTCTTT.

This clonotype has just a few counts. V gene TRBV7-9 combines with J gene TRBJ2-7; TRBD2 agrees at 8 bases. There are 16 residues in the CDR3. Germline lookup yields CDR1 SEHNR and CDR2 FQNEAQ (reference sequence). V lost 5 bases and J lost 4; bases outside the gene matches: 13. CDR3 protein: CASSPTGTSRIYEQYF. The CDR3 nucleotides read TGTGCCAGCAGCCCCACCGGGACTAGTAGGATATACGAGCAGTACTTC. The full variable domain, completed using reference TRBV7-9 and TRBJ2-7, is DTGVSQNPRHKITKRGQNVTFRCDPISEHNRLYWYRQTLGQGPEFLTYFQNEAQLEKSRLLSDRFSAERPKGSFSTLEIQRTEQGDSAMYLCASSPTGTSRIYEQYFGPGTRLTVT.

This chain joins TRBV14 and TRBJ1-1; 8 bases map to TRBD1. The CDR3 has 15 amino acids. V trimming: 1 base; J trimming: 1 base; junction bases outside the gene matches: 2. Germline V gives CDR1 SGHDN, CDR2 FVKESK. The CDR3 nucleotides read TGTGCCAGCAGCCAAGTCAGGGGGCCGAACACTGAAGCTTTCTTT. Translating gives CASSQVRGPNTEAFF.

Concerning this clonotype: A read error is possible here, since a much larger clone lies one base away. The chain carries TRBV5-6 and TRBJ2-5, with 7 bases that match TRBD2. Germline CDR1 is SGHDT and CDR2 is YYEEEE. This CDR3 region has 16 residues. J was trimmed by 11 bases and V by 4 bases; bases with no gene match: 20. CDR3 protein: CASSRMTSPPYNEQYF. Here the CDR3 DNA reads TGTGCCAGCAGCCGAATGACTAGCCCTCCGTACAATGAGCAGTACTTC. Complete variable domain (other parts from reference TRBV5-6 and TRBJ2-5): DAGVTQSPTHLIKTRGQQVTLRCSPKSGHDTVSWYQQALGQGPQFIFQYYEEEERQRGNFPDRFSGHQFPNYSSELNVNALLLGDSALYLCASSRMTSPPYNEQYFGPGTRLLVL.

This clonotype was recorded at least ten times. V is TRBV12-3 or TRBV12-4 and J is TRBJ2-7; TRBD1 or TRBD2 may be the D gene (5 bases each). Trimming took 6 bases from V and 5 from J, leaving 20 bases between them. CDR3 length: 15 residues. CDR3 residues: CASRPRHGASHEQYF. In nucleotides, the CDR3 is TGTGCCAGCAGACCTCGCCACGGGGCGTCCCACGAGCAGTACTTC.

Worth noting for this clonotype: This sequence may be a read error, since a much larger clone differs from it by one base. The V call is TRBV6-6, the J call TRBJ1-1, with D uncertain. Per the germline V gene, CDR1 is MNHNY and CDR2 is SVGAGI (reference sequence). The germline V and J ends were trimmed by 4 bases and 3 bases, with 9 bases remaining between them. This CDR3 has 13 residues. CDR3 region: CASSSGPDTEAFF. Here the CDR3 DNA reads TGTGCCAGCAGTTCCGGCCCGGACACTGAAGCTTTCTTT.

This clonotype was seen a handful of times. The rearrangement uses TRBV10-3 and TRBJ2-7; 7 nucleotides match TRBD1. Germline values: CDR1 ENHRY, CDR2 SYGVKD. The junction had 19 bases not matched to a gene; V was cut back by 0 bases and J by 5 bases. This CDR3 has 19 amino acids. In DNA form, the CDR3 reads TGTGCCATCAGTGAGTCGATCGGGCGTTACAGGGGTTTCAACCACGAGCAGTACTTC. Translation gives CAISESIGRYRGFNHEQYF.

As for this clonotype: Since a much larger clone is just one base distant, this may be a read error. The V and J genes are TRBV6-6 and TRBJ2-5; D may be TRBD2 (5 bases). This CDR3 has 11 residues. Germline-derived CDR1 and CDR2 are MNHNY and SVGAGI (reference sequence). The CDR3, as DNA: TGTGTCAGCGCCTCGGAGTATCTAGCGTACTTC. This translates into CVSASEYLAYF.

This clonotype was counted many times. The chain couples TRBV5-1 to TRBJ2-1; perhaps TRBD1 as D (6 bases). This CDR3 contains 14 residues. From germline, CDR1 is SGHRS and CDR2 YFSETQ. V lost 6 bases and J lost 3, with 13 bases in between. The CDR3 reads CASTSRTDYNEQFF. The CDR3 bases are TGCGCCAGCACCAGCCGGACAGACTACAATGAGCAGTTCTTC.

The chain couples TRBV11-2 to TRBJ1-2, with TRBD1 as a possible D gene (6 bases). The germline V gene has CDR1 SGHAT and CDR2 FQNNGV. V lost 5 bases and J 6 bases, leaving 16 bases between the germline ends. This CDR3 has 14 residues. CDR3 residues: CASSPTNRENGYTF. The CDR3 DNA follows: TGTGCCAGCAGCCCTACTAACAGGGAAAATGGCTACACCTTC.

The J gene is TRBJ2-5, the V gene TRBV5-5; 7 nucleotides match TRBD1. Losses at the gene ends were 2 bases for V and 4 bases for J; bases not matched to a gene: 11. The CDR3 extends over 16 amino acids. Germline V gene lookup returns CDR1 SGHKS and CDR2 YYEKEE (reference sequence). In nucleotides, the CDR3 is TGTGCCAGCAGCTTTGACATGACAGGGACCTCAGAGACCCAGTACTTC. This encodes CASSFDMTGTSETQYF.

The chain couples TRBV7-2 to TRBJ2-3, with TRBD2 as a possible D gene (6 bases). The germline V gene encodes CDR1 SGHTA and CDR2 FQGNSA. V lost 1 base to trimming and J lost 4 bases, with 15 bases between them. The CDR3 contains 16 residues. The CDR3 DNA reads as TGTGCCAGCAGCTTAGAGGCGGGGTGGACCCCAGATACGCAGTATTTT. Translation: CASSLEAGWTPDTQYF. Using reference TRBV7-2 and TRBJ2-3 for the parts outside the CDR3, the full variable domain is GAGVSQSPSNKVTEKGKDVELRCDPISGHTALYWYRQSLGQGLEFLIYFQGNSAPDKSGLPSDRFSAERTGGSVSTLTIQRTQQEDSAVYLCASSLEAGWTPDTQYFGPGTRLTVL.

V usage is TRBV14 and J usage is TRBJ2-3, with 9 bases identical to TRBD2. Losses at the gene ends were 2 bases for V and 1 base for J; bases not matched to a gene: 10. Germline-derived CDR1 and CDR2 are SGHDN and FVKESK. CDR3 length equals 18 residues. The CDR3 sequence: CASSQPLKTSGRTDTQYF. The CDR3, as DNA: TGTGCCAGCAGCCAACCCCTCAAGACTAGCGGCCGCACAGATACGCAGTATTTT.

As concerns this clonotype: A read error may explain this, as a much larger clone is one base away. This chain uses TRBV29-1 with TRBJ2-1; D possibly corresponds to TRBD1 (6 bases). Germline assignment: CDR1 SQVTM and CDR2 ANQGSEA. The CDR3 covers 16 residues. The CDR3 DNA is TGCAGCGTCCTCCTTAAACAGGGTAGCTCCCACAATGAGCAGTTCTTC. Translating it yields CSVLLKQGSSHNEQFF.

The sample holds many counts of this clonotype. J is TRBJ2-1 and V is TRBV20-1, with a tentative D call TRBD1 (5 bases). CDR3 size: 13 residues. Trimming cost V 8 bases and J 5 bases, with 16 bases left between them. Germline CDR1 is DFQATT and CDR2 is SNEGSKA (reference sequence). The CDR3 is CSPRIDSNNEQFF. In DNA form, the CDR3 reads TGCAGTCCCCGTATCGACAGTAACAATGAGCAGTTCTTC.

Turning to this clonotype: A junction end diverges from the germline sequence, so it may reflect a read error. The chain uses TRBV14 and TRBJ1-2, with D perhaps TRBD1 (5 bases). CDR1 is SGHDN and CDR2 is FVKESK in the germline V gene. This CDR3 spans 14 amino acids. CDR3 DNA: TGTGCCAGCAGCGGCTGGGGCCTCCTCTATGACTACACCTTC. This encodes CASSGWGLLYDYTF.

For this clonotype: A clone one base away is much larger, so this may be a read error. This sequence joins TRBV7-6 and TRBJ2-7; D remains unclear. CDR3 length: 15 residues. Looked up from germline, CDR1 is SGHVS and CDR2 is FNYEAQ. V was clipped by 1 base and J by 6 bases, with 16 bases between them. The CDR3 loop reads CASSLEIRLVREQYF. The DNA for the CDR3 is TGTGCCAGCAGCTTAGAAATCAGACTCGTCCGCGAGCAGTACTTC.

This clonotype came up many times. V usage is TRBV19 and J usage is TRBJ2-1, with D perhaps being TRBD1 or TRBD2 (5 bases each). Germline V CDR1 and CDR2: LNHDA, SQIVND (reference sequence). Trimming stripped 3 bases from V and 4 bases from J, with 16 bases between. CDR3 length: 16 residues. Written as DNA, the CDR3 is TGTGCCAGTAGTATCCAGGGATCGGGACCATACAATGAGCAGTTCTTC. Translation: CASSIQGSGPYNEQFF. Full variable domain (missing parts from reference TRBV19 and TRBJ2-1): DGGITQSPKYLFRKEGQNVTLSCEQNLNHDAMYWYRQDPGQGLRLIYYSQIVNDFQKGDIAEGYSVSREKKESFPLTVTSAQKNPTAFYLCASSIQGSGPYNEQFFGPGTRLTVL.

This clonotype appeared many times. The CDR3 spells CASSPPNQGNEQFF. CDR3 DNA sequence: TGTGCCAGCAGTCCCCCTAACCAGGGTAATGAGCAGTTCTTC. J is TRBJ2-1 and V is TRBV12-3 or TRBV12-4, with D perhaps matching TRBD1 (5 bases). V was cut by 5 bases and J by 7 bases, with 15 bases left in between. The CDR3 contains 14 residues.

Notes on this clonotype: This may be a read error, as it is one base from a much larger clone. V usage is TRBV12-3 or TRBV12-4 and J usage is TRBJ2-5, with 8 bases aligning to TRBD2. CDR3 length equals 14 residues. Here the CDR3 reads CTSSSLRGEETQYF. CDR3 DNA sequence: TGTACCAGCAGTTCTCTGCGGGGGGAAGAGACCCAGTACTTC.

This clonotype was observed a handful of times. The chain recombines TRBV4-1 with TRBJ1-5, with 7 bases fitting TRBD1. This CDR3 is built from 16 residues. Trimming took 4 bases from V and 4 from J; bases not matched to a gene: 10. The germline V gene encodes CDR1 MGHRA and CDR2 YSYEKL. As DNA, the CDR3 is TGCGCCAGCAGCCTGGGGACAGCGACCCCGAATCAGCCCCAGCATTTT. Protein product: CASSLGTATPNQPQHF.

This clonotype came up once. This clone may be a read error of a much larger clone one base away. The chain's CDR3 is CSAYGGSYTQYF. DNA for the CDR3: TGCAGTGCTTATGGCGGGAGCTATACGCAGTATTTT. This chain joins TRBV20-1 and TRBJ2-3, with 7 bases fitting TRBD2. The CDR3 runs 12 residues. V was pared by 5 bases and J by 7 bases, with 6 bases of the junction left unmatched. Germline V gene sequence: CDR1 DFQATT, CDR2 SNEGSKA (reference sequence).

This clonotype was detected a few times. This chain uses TRBV20-1 with TRBJ2-1; D might be TRBD2 (6 bases). In germline, CDR1 is DFQATT, CDR2 SNEGSKA (reference sequence). The ends were cut back, 4 bases at V and 2 bases at J, with 9 bases in the middle. The CDR3 has 13 amino acids. The chain's CDR3 is CSAMIAAYNEQFF. The CDR3 DNA sequence: TGCAGTGCTATGATAGCGGCCTACAATGAGCAGTTCTTC.

This clonotype was found once. The chain combines TRBV12-3 or TRBV12-4 with TRBJ2-1; 12 bases fit TRBD2. This CDR3 comprises 20 residues. The trim removed 6 bases at V and 6 bases at J, leaving 21 bases unmatched. CDR3 nucleotide sequence: TGTGCCAGCAGATTGGACAGGGGCCTAGCGGGAGGGCGATTCCCCAATGAGCAGTTCTTC. Translating it yields CASRLDRGLAGGRFPNEQFF.

This clonotype has only a few counts. Just one base apart from a much larger clone, this may be a read error. This chain uses TRBV20-1 with TRBJ2-7; tentatively, D is TRBD1 (6 bases). The end of the DNA aligns better with TRBJ2-5, so the J call may be wrong. The V gene's germline CDR1 is DFQATT and CDR2 SNEGSKA (reference sequence). This CDR3 contains 14 residues. As DNA, the CDR3 is TGCAGTGCTAGAGATTGTCGGGACACGGCGACCCAGTACTTC. Its protein product is CSARDCRDTATQYF.

For this clonotype: The germline gene is not matched at one end of the junction; a read error may be the cause. The chain combines TRBV7-2 with TRBJ2-1; D not resolved. The CDR3 length is 15 residues. Germline V gene data show CDR1 as SGHTA and CDR2 as FQGNSA. The CDR3 DNA reads as TGTGCCAGCAGCTTAGATGTGGTATCCTGCAATGAGCAGTTCTTC. Translated: CASSLDVVSCNEQFF.